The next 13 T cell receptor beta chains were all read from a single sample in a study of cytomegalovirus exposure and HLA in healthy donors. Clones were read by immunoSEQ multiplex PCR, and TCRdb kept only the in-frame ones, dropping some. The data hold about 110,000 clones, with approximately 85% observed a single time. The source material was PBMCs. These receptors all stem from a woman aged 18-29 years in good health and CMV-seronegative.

The chain's CDR3 is CSVEEIGGRYEQYF. The DNA of the CDR3 is TGCAGCGTTGAAGAGATAGGGGGCCGCTACGAGCAGTACTTC. The gene calls are TRBV29-1 and TRBJ2-7, with TRBD1 identical over 7 bases. Germline-derived CDR1 and CDR2 are SQVTM and ANQGSEA. The CDR3 contains 14 residues. After removal of 0 bases from V and 3 bases from J, the junction contained 5 bases not matched to a gene.

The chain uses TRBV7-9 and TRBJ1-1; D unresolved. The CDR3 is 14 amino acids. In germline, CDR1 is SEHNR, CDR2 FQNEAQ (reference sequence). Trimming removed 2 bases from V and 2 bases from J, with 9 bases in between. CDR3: CASSLQSPNTEAFF. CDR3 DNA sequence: TGTGCCAGCAGCTTACAGTCGCCCAACACTGAAGCTTTCTTT.

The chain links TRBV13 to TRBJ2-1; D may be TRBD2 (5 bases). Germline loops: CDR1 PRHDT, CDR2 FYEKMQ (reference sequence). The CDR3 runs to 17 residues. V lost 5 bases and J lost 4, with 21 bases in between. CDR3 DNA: TGTGCCAGCAGCCCGGGATCTTGGCCCTCCCGATACAATGAGCAGTTCTTC. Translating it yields CASSPGSWPSRYNEQFF.

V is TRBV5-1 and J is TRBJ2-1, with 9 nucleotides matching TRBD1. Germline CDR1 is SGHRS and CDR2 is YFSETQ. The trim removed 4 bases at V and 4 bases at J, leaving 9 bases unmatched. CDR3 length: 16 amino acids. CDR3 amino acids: CASSRRGTGIYNEQFF. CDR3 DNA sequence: TGCGCCAGCAGCCGGAGGGGGACAGGGATTTACAATGAGCAGTTCTTC.

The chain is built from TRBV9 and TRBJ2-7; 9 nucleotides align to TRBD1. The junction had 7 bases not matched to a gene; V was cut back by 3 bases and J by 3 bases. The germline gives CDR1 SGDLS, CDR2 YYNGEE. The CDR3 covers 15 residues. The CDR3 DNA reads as TGTGCCAGCAGCGAGAGGGGGACAGGGAGCTACGAGCAGTACTTC. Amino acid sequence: CASSERGTGSYEQYF.

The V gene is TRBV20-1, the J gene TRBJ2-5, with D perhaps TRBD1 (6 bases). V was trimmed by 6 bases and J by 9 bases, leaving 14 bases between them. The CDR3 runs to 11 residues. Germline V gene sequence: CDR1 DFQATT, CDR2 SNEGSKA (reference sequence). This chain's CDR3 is CSAEGVGAQYF. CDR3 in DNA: TGCAGTGCCGAGGGGGTGGGGGCCCAGTACTTC.

The CDR3: CAWSVRDYTGNTIYF. In DNA, the CDR3 is TGTGCCTGGAGTGTACGTGACTATACTGGAAACACCATATATTTT. The chain is built from TRBV30 and TRBJ1-3; no definite D call. Germline V gene lookup returns CDR1 GTSNPN and CDR2 SVGIG (reference sequence). This CDR3 has 15 amino acids. With 0 bases removed from V and 2 bases from J, the gap between germline ends came to 11 bases.

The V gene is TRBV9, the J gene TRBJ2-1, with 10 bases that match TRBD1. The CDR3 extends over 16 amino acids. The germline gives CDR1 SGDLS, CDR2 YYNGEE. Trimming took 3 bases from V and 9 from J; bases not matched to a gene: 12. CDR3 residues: CASSDHGGGQGIEQFF. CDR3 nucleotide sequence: TGTGCCAGCAGCGATCACGGAGGGGGACAGGGGATTGAGCAGTTCTTC. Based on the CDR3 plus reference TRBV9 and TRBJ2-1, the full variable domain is DSGVTQTPKHLITATGQRVTLRCSPRSGDLSVYWYQQSLDQGLQFLIQYYNGEERAKGNILERFSAQQFPDLHSELNLSSLELGDSALYFCASSDHGGGQGIEQFFGPGTRLTVL.

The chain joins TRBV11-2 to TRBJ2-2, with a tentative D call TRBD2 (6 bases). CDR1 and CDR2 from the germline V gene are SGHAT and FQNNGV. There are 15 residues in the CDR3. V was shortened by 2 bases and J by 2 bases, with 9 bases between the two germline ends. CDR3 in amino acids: CASSLRLDNTGELFF. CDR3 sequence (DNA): TGTGCCAGCAGCTTAAGACTAGATAACACCGGGGAGCTGTTTTTT.

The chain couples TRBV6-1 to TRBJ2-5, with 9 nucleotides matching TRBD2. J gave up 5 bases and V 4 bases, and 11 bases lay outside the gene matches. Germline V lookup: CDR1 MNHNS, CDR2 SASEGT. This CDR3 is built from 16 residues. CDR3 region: CASSAERGAPRETQYF. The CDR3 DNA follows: TGTGCCAGCAGTGCGGAGCGGGGGGCTCCGCGGGAGACCCAGTACTTC.

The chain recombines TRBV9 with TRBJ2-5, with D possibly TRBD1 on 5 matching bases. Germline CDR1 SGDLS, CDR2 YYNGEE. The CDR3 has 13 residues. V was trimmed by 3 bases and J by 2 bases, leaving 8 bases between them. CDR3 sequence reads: CASSEDSQETQYF. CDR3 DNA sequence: TGTGCCAGCAGCGAAGACAGTCAAGAGACCCAGTACTTC.

The CDR3 DNA reads as TGTGCCAGCAGCCCGACACCCCAACAAGAGACCCAGTACTTC. The encoded protein is CASSPTPQQETQYF. The rearrangement links TRBV2 to TRBJ2-5; D gene unclear. The CDR3 has 14 amino acids. Germline V CDR1 and CDR2: SNHLY, FYNNEI. Trimming took off 6 bases at V and 2 bases at J, with 13 bases between the two ends.

CDR3 coding DNA: TGCGCCAGCAGCTTGGGACAGGGCACCGGGGAGCTGTTTTTT. As protein: CASSLGQGTGELFF. J is TRBJ2-2 and V is TRBV5-1, with 7 positions matching TRBD1. J was trimmed by 4 bases and V by 0 bases; bases with no gene match: 0. The germline V gene encodes CDR1 SGHRS and CDR2 YFSETQ. The CDR3 is made up of 14 amino acids.